The source of this TCR beta chain is a study of T cells in Graves' hyperthyroidism and ophthalmopathy. TCR beta CDR3 region amplification was performed from RNA transcripts. In the first-round RT-PCR of the TCR CDR3, the HTBI primer set was used. Each CDR3 protein gets one entry after TCRdb re-called the multiplex PCR reads with MiXCR. The sample includes roughly 380,000 distinct CDR3 sequences, about 13% of them seen just once. CDR3 size: 15 residues. V was pared by 4 bases and J by 11 bases, with 15 bases of the junction left unmatched. The germline V gene encodes CDR1 SGHRS and CDR2 YFSETQ. This clonotype has a handful of counts.

The specimen sequenced was blood. The receptor comes from a young man with Graves' hyperthyroidism that later progressed to Graves' ophthalmopathy. The V gene is TRBV5-1, the J gene TRBJ1-1; the match to TRBD1 covers 9 bases. CDR3 loop: CASSPQGQGAYKAFF. The CDR3 DNA is TGCGCCAGCAGCCCACAGGGACAGGGAGCTTATAAGGCTTTCTTT.